This T cell receptor beta chain was documented in a study of T cell repertoires in cytomegalovirus infection. Study overall: HLA-B-restricted CMV epitopes that are well studied, plus recently identified HLA-C-restricted ones, were used by the study. In public TCR beta signatures, there were indications of both CMV infection and matching HLA type.

TCRdb independently ran MiXCR on the reads; one entry per CDR3 protein. The data contain about 340,000 distinct CDR3 sequences, roughly 28% of them singletons. CDR3 length equals 16 residues. V was cut by 6 bases and J by 4 bases, with 24 bases left in between. From germline, CDR1 is SQVTM and CDR2 ANQGSEA. This clonotype was picked up one time. The antigen is not known. The source material was cultured PBMCs, sampled from culture after CMV antigen stimulation. The sequence was collected from a human donor in good health (CMV status not recorded). Some clones in this sample may be carry-over from other donors' samples. This chain joins TRBV29-1 and TRBJ1-1; possibly TRBD1 for D (5 bases). CDR3 coding DNA: TGCAGCGTAGTGGGGAGGGAAGGGGTAGAGGGCACTGAAGCTTTCTTT. Amino acids: CSVVGREGVEGTEAFF.